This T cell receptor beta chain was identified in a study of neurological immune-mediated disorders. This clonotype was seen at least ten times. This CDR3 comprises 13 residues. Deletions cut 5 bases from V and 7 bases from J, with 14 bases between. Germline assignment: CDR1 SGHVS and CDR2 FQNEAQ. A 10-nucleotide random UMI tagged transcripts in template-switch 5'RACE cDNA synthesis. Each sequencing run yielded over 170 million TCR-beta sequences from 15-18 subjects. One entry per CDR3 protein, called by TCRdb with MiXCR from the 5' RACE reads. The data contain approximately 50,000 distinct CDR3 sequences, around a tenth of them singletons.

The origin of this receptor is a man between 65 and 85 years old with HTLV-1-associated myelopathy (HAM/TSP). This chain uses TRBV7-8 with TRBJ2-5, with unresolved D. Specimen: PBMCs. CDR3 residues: CASSPVMWGTQYF. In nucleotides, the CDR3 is TGTGCCAGCAGCCCCGTCATGTGGGGGACCCAGTACTTC.